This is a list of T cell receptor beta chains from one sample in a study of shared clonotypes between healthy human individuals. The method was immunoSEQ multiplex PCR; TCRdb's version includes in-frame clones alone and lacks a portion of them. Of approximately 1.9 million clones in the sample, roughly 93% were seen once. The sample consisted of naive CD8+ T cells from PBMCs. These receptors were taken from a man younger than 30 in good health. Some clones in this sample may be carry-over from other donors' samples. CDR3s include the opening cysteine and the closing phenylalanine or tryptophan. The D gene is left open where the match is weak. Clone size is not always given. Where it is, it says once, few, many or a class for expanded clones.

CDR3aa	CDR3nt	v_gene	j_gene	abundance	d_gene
CASSFRAYEPTNEKLFF	TGTGCCAGCAGCTTCAGAGCCTATGAGCCAACTAATGAAAAACTGTTTTTT	TRBV7-9	TRBJ1-4	.	.
CASSETRTEAFF	TGTGCCAGCAGTGAAACGAGGACTGAAGCTTTCTTT	TRBV6-1	TRBJ1-1	once	.
CASSRKDNNYGYTF	TGTGCCAGCAGTCGGAAGGACAACAACTATGGCTACACCTTC	TRBV27	TRBJ1-2	.	.
CASSFGGRADEQYF	TGTGCCAGCAGCTTTGGCGGGAGGGCCGACGAGCAGTACTTC	TRBV7-3	TRBJ2-7	.	TRBD2
CATSRYSSSYEQYF	TGTGCCACCAGCAGATACAGCAGCTCCTACGAGCAGTACTTC	TRBV15	TRBJ2-7	once	.
CASKKGQGALRVTGELFF	TGTGCCAGCAAAAAGGGACAGGGGGCGCTCCGGGTCACCGGGGAGCTGTTTTTT	TRBV28	TRBJ2-2	.	TRBD1
CASSESRQGGDQPQHF	TGCGCCAGCAGTGAGTCGCGACAGGGGGGCGATCAGCCCCAGCATTTT	TRBV10-1	TRBJ1-5	.	TRBD1
CASTRGGSYEQYF	TGCGCCAGCACCCGCGGGGGCTCCTACGAGCAGTACTTC	TRBV10-2	TRBJ2-7	.	TRBD2
CASSTGVGINSYEQYF	TGCGCCAGCAGTACGGGAGTCGGTATTAATTCCTACGAGCAGTACTTC	TRBV10-1	TRBJ2-7	.	.
CASSEARFGGKYF	TGTGCCAGCAGTGAAGCGCGGTTCGGGGGGAAGTACTTC	TRBV6-1	TRBJ2-5	.	TRBD2
CASSPQGQNSYEQYF	TGTGCCAGCAGCCCACAGGGACAAAACTCCTACGAGCAGTACTTC	TRBV7-9	TRBJ2-7	.	.
CASPINDQLREGQETQYF	TGTGCCAGCCCCATTAATGATCAGCTCCGGGAGGGACAAGAGACCCAGTACTTC	TRBV21-1	TRBJ2-5	.	.
CASSPRPGTSGRAHNEQFF	TGTGCCAGCAGCCCCCGTCCCGGGACTAGCGGGAGGGCCCACAATGAGCAGTTCTTC	TRBV7-6	TRBJ2-1	.	TRBD2
CASSFLRSNEQFF	TGTGCCAGCAGTTTCCTACGGTCCAATGAGCAGTTCTTC	TRBV11-3	TRBJ2-1	.	.
CASSLSRGQGLNEQFF	TGTGCCAGCAGTTTATCGAGAGGACAGGGGTTGAATGAGCAGTTCTTC	TRBV27	TRBJ2-1	.	TRBD1
CATSVGTGGPYEQYF	TGTGCCACCAGCGTCGGGACAGGGGGCCCCTACGAGCAGTACTTC	TRBV15	TRBJ2-7	.	TRBD1
CASSLSGSPYEQYF	TGTGCCAGCAGCTTATCCGGCAGCCCCTACGAGCAGTACTTC	TRBV7-2	TRBJ2-7	.	.
CASSFSPAMNTEAFF	TGTGCCAGCAGCTTCTCTCCAGCCATGAACACTGAAGCTTTCTTT	TRBV7-2	TRBJ1-1	.	.
CASSLAQGFYEQYF	TGTGCCAGCAGCTTGGCCCAAGGGTTCTACGAGCAGTACTTC	TRBV5-6	TRBJ2-7	.	.
CASSLVKDRGLLTQYF	TGTGCCAGCAGTTTGGTGAAGGACAGGGGGCTACTAACGCAGTATTTT	TRBV28	TRBJ2-3	once	TRBD1
CASSQRARQGTGGYTF	TGTGCCAGCAGCCAAAGAGCCCGACAGGGGACTGGTGGCTACACCTTC	TRBV14	TRBJ1-2	.	TRBD1
CASSSLGERGLDEQFF	TGCGCCAGCAGTTCACTAGGGGAACGGGGGCTCGATGAGCAGTTCTTC	TRBV5-1	TRBJ2-1	.	.
CASSLSPSGGELFF	TGTGCCAGCAGCTTAAGCCCGTCGGGCGGGGAGCTGTTTTTT	TRBV7-9	TRBJ2-2	once	.
CASSPLLDGVYGTQYF	TGTGCCAGCAGTCCTCTCCTTGACGGTGTCTATGGGACCCAGTACTTC	TRBV28	TRBJ2-5	.	.
CASSAALWDNNGYTF	TGTGCCAGCAGCGCTGCGTTATGGGACAACAATGGCTACACCTTC	TRBV5-4	TRBJ1-2	.	.
CATGPVGGYEQYF	TGTGCCACCGGACCCGTGGGTGGATACGAGCAGTACTTC	TRBV7-8	TRBJ2-7	.	.
CASSLRATVWGQETQYF	TGTGCCAGCAGCTTGAGGGCAACAGTCTGGGGCCAAGAGACCCAGTACTTC	TRBV5-4	TRBJ2-5	.	.
CASSPTGGPHYGYTF	TGTGCCAGCAGTCCGACAGGGGGCCCCCACTATGGCTACACCTTC	TRBV28	TRBJ1-2	.	TRBD1
CASSFALAGGVTPDTQYF	TGTGCCAGCAGCTTTGCGCTAGCGGGAGGGGTCACCCCAGATACGCAGTATTTT	TRBV7-8	TRBJ2-3	.	TRBD2
CASTPSSRSNQPQHF	TGTGCCAGCACTCCCTCCTCCAGGTCCAATCAGCCCCAGCATTTT	TRBV6-1	TRBJ1-5	.	.
CASSFEGGGNQPQHF	TGTGCCAGCAGTTTCGAGGGAGGTGGAAATCAGCCCCAGCATTTT	TRBV28	TRBJ1-5	.	.
CATSRELAGGTDTQYF	TGTGCCACCAGCAGAGAACTAGCGGGAGGGACAGATACGCAGTATTTT	TRBV15	TRBJ2-3	.	TRBD2
CASSAREQMNTEAFF	TGTGCCAGCAGCGCGAGGGAACAGATGAACACTGAAGCTTTCTTT	TRBV9	TRBJ1-1	.	.
CASSFHPGLAGGSYNEQFF	TGTGCCAGCAGCTTCCATCCGGGACTAGCGGGAGGTTCCTACAATGAGCAGTTCTTC	TRBV9	TRBJ2-1	.	TRBD2
CASTQLAGTTDTQYF	TGCGCCAGCACCCAACTAGCGGGAACCACAGATACGCAGTATTTT	TRBV10-2	TRBJ2-3	.	TRBD2
CASSQQLATNEKLFF	TGCGCCAGCAGTCAACAGCTTGCAACTAATGAAAAACTGTTTTTT	TRBV23-1	TRBJ1-4	.	.
CASSRTSGLSYNEQFF	TGCGCCAGCAGCCGTACTAGCGGACTCTCCTACAATGAGCAGTTCTTC	TRBV4-3	TRBJ2-1	.	TRBD2
CASSVSGASTDTQYF	TGTGCCAGCAGCGTCTCCGGGGCTAGCACAGATACGCAGTATTTT	TRBV9	TRBJ2-3	.	.
CAVRGQGSTDTQYF	TGTGCCGTCAGAGGACAGGGAAGCACAGATACGCAGTATTTT	TRBV10-3	TRBJ2-3	.	TRBD1
CASSLHIGDGGRPDTQYF	TGTGCCAGCAGCTTACATATTGGGGATGGGGGGCGCCCAGATACGCAGTATTTT	TRBV7-9	TRBJ2-3	.	.
CASSPIGGSYNEQFF	TGTGCCAGCAGTCCCATAGGTGGGTCCTACAATGAGCAGTTCTTC	TRBV7-3	TRBJ2-1	.	.
CASSFAPPANTGELFF	TGTGCCAGCAGTTTCGCGCCCCCCGCGAACACCGGGGAGCTGTTTTTT	TRBV27	TRBJ2-2	once	.
CASSLVGLGTGTYAQFF	TGTGCCAGCAGCTTAGTTGGGTTAGGGACAGGCACATATGCGCAGTTCTTC	TRBV7-9	TRBJ2-1	.	TRBD1
CASSQGARGYTF	TGCGCCAGCAGTCAGGGGGCGCGGGGCTACACCTTC	TRBV5-1	TRBJ1-2	.	TRBD1
CATAGGGYEQYF	TGTGCCACCGCGGGGGGTGGTTACGAGCAGTACTTC	TRBV10-3	TRBJ2-7	.	TRBD2
CASSSGTSGSHEQYF	TGTGCCAGCAGTTCAGGGACTAGCGGGAGCCACGAGCAGTACTTC	TRBV28	TRBJ2-7	.	TRBD2
CAISEEGDSGNTIYF	TGTGCCATCAGTGAAGAGGGCGACTCTGGAAACACCATATATTTT	TRBV10-3	TRBJ1-3	once	.
CASSVRPGGAYEAFF	TGTGCCAGCAGCGTTAGGCCAGGGGGCGCGTATGAAGCTTTCTTT	TRBV5-5	TRBJ1-1	.	TRBD1
CASSPDTGELFF	TGTGCCAGCAGCCCCGACACCGGGGAGCTGTTTTTT	TRBV14	TRBJ2-2	.	.
CASVLAGGPGETQYF	TGTGCCAGCGTATTAGCGGGAGGGCCGGGGGAGACCCAGTACTTC	TRBV6-6	TRBJ2-5	.	TRBD2
CASSYSRQAAGELFF	TGTGCCAGCAGTTACTCCCGGCAGGCTGCCGGGGAGCTGTTTTTT	TRBV6-5	TRBJ2-2	.	.
CASSLYGAQGLFF	TGTGCCAGCAGCTTGTATGGGGCTCAGGGACTGTTTTTT	TRBV5-4	TRBJ1-4	.	.